Each of the 18 T cell receptor beta chains below was sequenced from the same sample in a study of technical replicates of blood from a few donors. Clones were sequenced by immunoSEQ multiplex PCR, and TCRdb holds only the in-frame ones, with some missing. This sample carries 65,000 to 85,000 clones, around 90% of them seen once, and the ten largest clones take roughly 0.37%. The sequencing sample was made of T cells isolated from PBMCs. Receptors were obtained from a human donor in good health.

The chain combines TRBV4-1 with TRBJ2-1; 9 bases agree with TRBD1. The CDR3 has 17 amino acids. The V segment lost 0 bases and the J segment 3 bases; nucleotides outside the gene matches: 6. Germline-derived CDR1 and CDR2 are MGHRA and YSYEKL. The CDR3 bases are TGCGCCAGCAGCCAAGACGCACAGGGGGCGATCTACAATGAGCAGTTCTTC. Residues: CASSQDAQGAIYNEQFF.

The rearrangement uses TRBV27 and TRBJ2-5; TRBD2 agrees at 12 bases. There are 14 residues in the CDR3. Germline CDR1 and CDR2: MNHEY and SMNVEV (reference sequence). The V segment lost 5 bases and the J segment 4 bases; nucleotides outside the gene matches: 2. CDR3 sequence: CASSRTSGIETQYF. CDR3 coding DNA: TGTGCCAGCAGTCGGACTAGCGGGATAGAGACCCAGTACTTC.

The chain links TRBV15 to TRBJ1-1; D perhaps matches TRBD1 (5 bases). The V end lost 5 bases, the J end lost 3 bases, and 10 bases lay between the germline ends. The CDR3 is 13 residues long. The germline CDR1 and CDR2 sequences are LNHNV and YYDKDF (reference sequence). In DNA form, the CDR3 reads TGTGCCACCAGCTCAGGACACCACACTGAAGCTTTCTTT. It specifies CATSSGHHTEAFF.

J is TRBJ1-5 and V is TRBV7-6; 9 bases match TRBD1. V lost 3 bases and J lost 4; bases outside the gene matches: 7. The V gene's germline CDR1 is SGHVS and CDR2 FNYEAQ. CDR3 size: 16 residues. Here the CDR3 DNA reads TGTGCCAGCAGCTTGTCTGGACAGGGGAAGAATCAGCCCCAGCATTTT. It codes for CASSLSGQGKNQPQHF.

The chain links TRBV6-1 to TRBJ1-1; unclear D gene. With 10 bases removed from V and 11 bases from J, the gap between germline ends came to 20 bases. CDR3 length: 12 amino acids. CDR1 is MNHNS, CDR2 SASEGT, per germline. CDR3 protein: CATKLTSTEAFF. CDR3 bases: TGTGCCACCAAACTAACGTCTACGGAGGCTTTCTTT.

This chain links TRBV5-6 with TRBJ1-1; 7 bases align to TRBD1. The CDR3 contains 14 residues. From germline, CDR1 is SGHDT and CDR2 YYEEEE. V shed 2 bases, J shed 0 bases, and the junction held 1 base outside the gene matches. The CDR3 region is CASSFDRVNTEAFF. In nucleotides, the CDR3 is TGTGCCAGCAGCTTCGACAGGGTGAACACTGAAGCTTTCTTT.

V is TRBV7-3 and J is TRBJ2-7; D call uncertain. V lost 1 base and J 3 bases, leaving 13 bases between the germline ends. The CDR3 is 15 residues long. Germline CDR1 SGHTA, CDR2 FQGTGA. In DNA form, the CDR3 reads TGTGCCAGCAGCTTAAACCGGGTTTCCTTCTACGAGCAGTACTTC. Its translation: CASSLNRVSFYEQYF.

The chain couples TRBV4-3 to TRBJ2-4; 9 nucleotides match TRBD1. Germline-derived CDR1 and CDR2 are LGHNA and YSLEER. The CDR3 has 15 amino acids. Trimming removed 4 bases from V and 9 bases from J; junction bases left unmatched: 10. The CDR3 region is CASSPNRGTGSIQYF. Here the CDR3 DNA reads TGCGCCAGCAGCCCGAACAGGGGGACAGGGAGCATTCAGTACTTC.

V is TRBV6-1 and J is TRBJ2-7, with TRBD1 matching 8 bases. The length of the CDR3 is 14 residues. Looked up from germline, CDR1 is MNHNS and CDR2 is SASEGT. V shed 6 bases, J shed 0 bases, and the junction held 4 bases outside the gene matches. For the CDR3, the DNA is TGTGCCAGCAGAACCGGGACAGGCTCCTACGAGCAGTACTTC. This codes for CASRTGTGSYEQYF.

This chain links TRBV5-8 with TRBJ2-2, with D hard to call. Germline loops: CDR1 SGHTS, CDR2 YDEGEE. The CDR3 sequence is 13 residues long. Trimming stripped 7 bases from V and 2 bases from J, with 9 bases between. The CDR3 protein is CASQEYNTGELFF. The CDR3 nucleotides are TGTGCCAGCCAGGAATATAACACCGGGGAGCTGTTTTTT.

As for this clone: A read error may produce the germline difference seen at one junction end. The chain uses TRBV7-7 and TRBJ2-3; weak D call: TRBD1 (5 bases). CDR1 SSHAT and CDR2 FNYEAQ come from the germline V gene (reference sequence). The CDR3 runs 17 residues. In DNA form, the CDR3 reads TGTGCTAGCAGCTTAGCCAGGACACCTGAACCCACAGATACGCAGTATTTT. It specifies CASSLARTPEPTDTQYF.

The table lists this clone with a count of one. In nucleotides, the CDR3 is TGTGCCAGCAGTAAGACCCTAGCGGTTTTCACAGATACGCAGTATTTT. Amino acid sequence: CASSKTLAVFTDTQYF. J is TRBJ2-3 and V is TRBV28; TRBD2 agrees at 7 bases. V gave up 5 bases and J gave up 2 bases; unmatched junction bases: 10. The CDR3 consists of 16 residues. The germline V gene encodes CDR1 MDHEN and CDR2 SYDVKM.

The chain couples TRBV5-5 to TRBJ1-1, with TRBD1 as a possible D gene (6 bases). V lost 0 bases and J lost 4, with 10 bases in between. CDR3 length: 14 residues. Germline V gene data show CDR1 as SGHKS and CDR2 as YYEKEE (reference sequence). The CDR3 spells CASSLARGLTEAFF. Written as DNA, the CDR3 is TGTGCCAGCAGCTTGGCCAGGGGCCTCACTGAAGCTTTCTTT.

The V gene is TRBV19, the J gene TRBJ2-1; 7 nucleotides align to TRBD1. The germline gives CDR1 LNHDA, CDR2 SQIVND (reference sequence). After removal of 3 bases from V and 5 bases from J, the junction contained 10 bases not matched to a gene. The CDR3 totals 16 residues. Here the CDR3 reads CASSILAAGGDNEQFF. CDR3 bases: TGTGCCAGTAGTATTCTCGCGGCAGGGGGTGACAATGAGCAGTTCTTC.

The chain couples TRBV4-2 to TRBJ2-2; D is possibly TRBD2 (6 bases). The CDR3 runs to 18 residues. Germline CDR1 is LGHNA and CDR2 is YNFKEQ. V lost 0 bases and J 3 bases, leaving 17 bases between the germline ends. The CDR3 region has the DNA TGTGCCAGCAGCCAAGATGTACGCGCTCCGGGGGACACCGGGGAGCTGTTTTTT. Translating gives CASSQDVRAPGDTGELFF.

The gene calls are TRBV11-3 and TRBJ2-1, with D unresolved. CDR3 length equals 13 residues. Trimming stripped 5 bases from V and 5 bases from J, with 10 bases between. Germline lookup yields CDR1 SGHNT and CDR2 YENEEA. The CDR3 DNA follows: TGTGCCAGCAGCCTCCCCCCCCACAATGAGCAGTTCTTC. Its translation is CASSLPPHNEQFF.

The J gene is TRBJ2-5, the V gene TRBV28, with 7 bases lining up with TRBD2. The CDR3 spans 14 residues. Losses at the gene ends were 3 bases for V and 5 bases for J; bases not matched to a gene: 6. In germline, CDR1 is MDHEN, CDR2 SYDVKM. CDR3: CASSLGGSGETQYF. Written as DNA, the CDR3 is TGTGCCAGCAGTTTGGGGGGGAGTGGGGAGACCCAGTACTTC. The entire variable domain, with the rest obtained from reference TRBV28 and TRBJ2-5, is as follows: DVKVTQSSRYLVKRTGEKVFLECVQDMDHENMFWYRQDPGLGLRLIYFSYDVKMKEKGDIPEGYSVSREKKERFSLILESASTNQTSMYLCASSLGGSGETQYFGPGTRLLVL.

The V and J genes are TRBV29-1 and TRBJ2-7; 7 positions agree with TRBD1. Trimming took 0 bases from V and 5 from J; bases not matched to a gene: 10. In germline, CDR1 is SQVTM, CDR2 ANQGSEA. The CDR3 runs 15 residues. The CDR3 nucleotides read TGCAGCGTTGAAGATATGACAGGGAGAAACCACGAGCAGTACTTC. Translated: CSVEDMTGRNHEQYF.